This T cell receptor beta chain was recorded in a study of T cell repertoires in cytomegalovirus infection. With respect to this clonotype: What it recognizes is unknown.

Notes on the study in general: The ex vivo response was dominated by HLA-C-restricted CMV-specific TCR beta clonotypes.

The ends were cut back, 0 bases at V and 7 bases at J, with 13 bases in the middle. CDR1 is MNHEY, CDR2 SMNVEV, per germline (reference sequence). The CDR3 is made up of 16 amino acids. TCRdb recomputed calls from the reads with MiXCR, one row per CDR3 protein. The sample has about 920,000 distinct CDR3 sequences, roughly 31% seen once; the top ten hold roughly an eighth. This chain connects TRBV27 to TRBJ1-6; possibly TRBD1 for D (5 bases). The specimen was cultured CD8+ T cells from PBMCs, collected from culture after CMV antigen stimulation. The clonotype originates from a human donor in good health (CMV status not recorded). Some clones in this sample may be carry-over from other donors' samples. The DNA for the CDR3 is TGTGCCAGCAGTTTATCATGGGGACGGCAAAATTCACCCCTCCACTTT. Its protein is CASSLSWGRQNSPLHF.